This T cell receptor beta chain is from a study of blood T cell repertoires in COVID-19. V shed 2 bases, J shed 8 bases, and the junction held 4 bases outside the gene matches. The CDR3 is 15 residues long. The V gene's germline CDR1 is SGHRS and CDR2 YFSETQ. Remarks on this clone: Distinct nucleotide sequences in the sample also encode this CDR3.

Some clones are missing from TCRdb's copy, which holds only in-frame ones; the method was immunoSEQ multiplex PCR. The sample gives 350,000 to 400,000 clones, approximately 88% of which show up once; approximately 1% is in the top ten. The rearrangement links TRBV5-1 to TRBJ1-6; 10 bases are a match to TRBD1. Material for sequencing was PBMCs or T cells enriched from blood (not recorded which). This TCR derives from a woman in her twenties or thirties with acute COVID-19. CDR3 protein: CASSFGTGVDSPLHF. The CDR3 coding sequence is TGCGCCAGCAGCTTCGGGACAGGGGTGGATTCACCCCTCCACTTT.